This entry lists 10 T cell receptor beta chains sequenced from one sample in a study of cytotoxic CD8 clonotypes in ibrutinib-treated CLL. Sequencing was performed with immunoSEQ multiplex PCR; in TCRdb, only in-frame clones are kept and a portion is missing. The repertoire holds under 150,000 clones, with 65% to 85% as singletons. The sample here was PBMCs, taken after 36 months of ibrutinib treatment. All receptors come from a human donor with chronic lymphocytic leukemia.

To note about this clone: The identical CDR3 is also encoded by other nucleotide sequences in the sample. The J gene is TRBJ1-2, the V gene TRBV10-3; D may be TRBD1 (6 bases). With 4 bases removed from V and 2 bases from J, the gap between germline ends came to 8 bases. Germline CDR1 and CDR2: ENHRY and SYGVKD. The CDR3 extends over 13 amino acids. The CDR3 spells CAISGGTNYGYTF. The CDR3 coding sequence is TGTGCCATCAGTGGAGGGACAAACTATGGCTACACCTTC.

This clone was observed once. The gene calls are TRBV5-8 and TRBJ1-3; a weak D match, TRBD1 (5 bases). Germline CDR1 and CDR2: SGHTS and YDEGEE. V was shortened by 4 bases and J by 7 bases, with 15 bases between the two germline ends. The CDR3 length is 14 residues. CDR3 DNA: TGTGCCAGCAGCCTTGCCGGGACCATGAACACCATATATTTT. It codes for CASSLAGTMNTIYF.

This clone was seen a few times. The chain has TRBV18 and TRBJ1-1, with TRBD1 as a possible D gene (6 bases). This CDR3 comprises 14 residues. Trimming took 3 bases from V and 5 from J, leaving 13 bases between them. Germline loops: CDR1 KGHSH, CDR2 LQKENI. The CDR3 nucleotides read TGTGCCAGCTCACCGGCGGGGGCTGGAACTGAAGCTTTCTTT. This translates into CASSPAGAGTEAFF.

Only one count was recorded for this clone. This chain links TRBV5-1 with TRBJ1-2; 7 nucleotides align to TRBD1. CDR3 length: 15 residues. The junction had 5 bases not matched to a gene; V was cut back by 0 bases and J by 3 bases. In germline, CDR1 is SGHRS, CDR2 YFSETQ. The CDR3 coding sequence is TGCGCCAGCAGCTTGGGACAGGGAGGGTACTATGGCTACACCTTC. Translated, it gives CASSLGQGGYYGYTF.

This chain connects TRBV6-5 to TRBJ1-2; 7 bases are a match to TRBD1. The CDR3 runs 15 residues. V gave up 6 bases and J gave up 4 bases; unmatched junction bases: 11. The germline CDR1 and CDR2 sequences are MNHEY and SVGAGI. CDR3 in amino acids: CASSPIGQVSYGYTF. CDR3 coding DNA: TGTGCCAGCAGCCCGATCGGACAGGTCAGCTATGGCTACACCTTC.

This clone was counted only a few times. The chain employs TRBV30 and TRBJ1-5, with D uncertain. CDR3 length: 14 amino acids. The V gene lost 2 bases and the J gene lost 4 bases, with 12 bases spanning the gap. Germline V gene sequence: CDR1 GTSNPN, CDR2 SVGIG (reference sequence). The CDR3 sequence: CAWSNVQSNQPQHF. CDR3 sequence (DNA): TGTGCCTGGAGTAATGTACAGAGTAATCAGCCCCAGCATTTT.

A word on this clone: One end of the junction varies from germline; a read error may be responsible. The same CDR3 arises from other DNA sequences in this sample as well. The CDR3 region is CASSLGVRNTEAFF. CDR3 nucleotides: TGTGCCAGCTCACTGGGAGTTCGGAACACTGAGGCTTTCTTT. The chain joins TRBV18 to TRBJ1-1; no reliable D call. The CDR3 totals 14 residues. Germline lookup yields CDR1 KGHSH and CDR2 LQKENI.

CDR3 coding DNA: TGTGCCAGCTCACCACTCGATCTCACATACAATGAGCAGTTCTTC. This encodes CASSPLDLTYNEQFF. V and J are TRBV18 and TRBJ2-1; D ambiguous. The CDR3 spans 15 residues. V was cut by 1 base and J by 4 bases, with 11 bases left in between. Germline CDR1 is KGHSH and CDR2 is LQKENI. The whole variable domain, filled in from reference TRBV18 and TRBJ2-1, reads NAGVMQNPRHLVRRRGQEARLRCSPMKGHSHVYWYRQLPEEGLKFMVYLQKENIIDESGMPKERFSAEFPKEGPSILRIQQVVRGDSAAYFCASSPLDLTYNEQFFGPGTRLTVL.

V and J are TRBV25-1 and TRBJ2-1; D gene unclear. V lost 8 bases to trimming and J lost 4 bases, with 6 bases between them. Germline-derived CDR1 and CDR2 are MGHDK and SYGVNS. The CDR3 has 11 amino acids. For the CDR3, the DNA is TGTGCCAGCGTCCAGTACAATGAGCAGTTCTTC. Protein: CASVQYNEQFF. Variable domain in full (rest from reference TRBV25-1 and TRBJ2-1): EADIYQTPRYLVIGTGKKITLECSQTMGHDKMYWYQQDPGMELHLIHYSYGVNSTEKGDLSSESTVSRIRTEHFPLTLESARPSHTSQYLCASVQYNEQFFGPGTRLTVL.

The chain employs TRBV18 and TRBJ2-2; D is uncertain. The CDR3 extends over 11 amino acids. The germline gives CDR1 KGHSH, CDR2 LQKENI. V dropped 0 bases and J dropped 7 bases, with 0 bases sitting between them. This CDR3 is CASSPPGELFF. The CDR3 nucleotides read TGTGCCAGCTCACCACCCGGGGAGCTGTTTTTT.